This record covers a single T cell receptor beta chain. What this receptor recognizes is not known. Nothing much larger sits one base from this clone, and base qualities are not available. The sample originates from a study of blood T cell repertoires in COVID-19 (dated by TCRdb to the early 2020s). Describing the broader study: Samples covering the acute and convalescent phases of COVID-19 were provided by collaborators in the United States, Italy and Spain. The material from the prospective study consisted of cDNA or gDNA derived from T cells, B-cell-depleted T cells, or PBMCs. The dataset comprised deeply sampled blood TCRbeta repertoires from subjects exposed to, actively infected with, or recovered from COVID-19. The repertoires were made available in a free public database intended to serve as a resource for research on the immune response to SARS-CoV-2. The samples were drawn from two sources: the first 160 participants of the ongoing ImmuneRACE study, and some 1,300 subjects contributed by 6 global collaborators. A de-identified subject ID, COVID-19 status, age in years and sex were almost always included in the sample metadata. HLA class I and class II types, where available, came from metadata supplied by the sample provider rather than from assay-based typing.

The germline V gene (reference sequence) gives CDR1 as LNHDA and CDR2 as SQIVND. The CDR3 contains 16 residues, cysteine and phenylalanine counted. Kept here is only the CDR3 DNA, which spans 48 bases and is read in frame from base 1. V drops 2 bases and J drops 7 bases, leaving 18 bases in between. Whole blood was collected in K2EDTA tubes by collaborating institutions according to the institutions' own protocols. For TCRbeta analysis, collaborator samples were shipped as frozen whole blood, as isolated PBMCs, or as DNA extracted from either sample type. The study at large found these results: The amount of clinical and demographic metadata varied by source and participant and was provided uncurated.

The immunoSEQ Assay, a bias-controlled multiplex PCR, was used to amplify TCRbeta CDR3 regions from genomic DNA. The paper's processing steps were these. The number of nucleated cells in each sample was estimated from the amplification of reference gene primers within the assay. To quantify the absolute abundance of each unique TCRbeta CDR3 rearrangement, sequence reads were collapsed and filtered. Productive Simpson clonality was computed per sample as the square root of Simpson's diversity index over productive rearrangements. The table comes from immuneACCESS by way of TCRdb, which keeps in-frame sequences with V and J called. Part of the clones is missing from these tables; in studies checked, under half for an unresolved V gene and the rest for unknown reasons. That table supplies the V and J calls and clone size; D and trimming were determined from the DNA. This sample lists around 67,000 clones; over 70% were detected once. The ten most abundant clones make up over 4.5% of the sample.

Sequences were obtained from peripheral blood. The receptor was isolated from a man aged 50 to 60 with active COVID-19. The sequence links TRBV19 to TRBJ2-1, with TRBD1 as a weak D call on 5 bases. The nucleotide sequence is TGTGCCAGTAGTATATCAGCCCAGGGAATAAAGAATGAGCAGTTCTTC. The translation is CASSISAQGIKNEQFF.